Below are 21 T cell receptor beta chains sequenced from a single sample in a study of identical twins. TCRdb called the 5' RACE reads again in MiXCR, with one record for every CDR3 protein. The table shows 650,000 to 800,000 distinct CDR3 sequences, with 8.6% occurring only once. This sample also belongs to another study, concerning yellow fever vaccine responses in identical twins.

Sequencing was carried out using PBMCs. The origin of the receptors is a woman aged 18-29 years in good health.

The chain has TRBV30 and TRBJ2-7; D is tentatively TRBD1 or TRBD2 (7 bases each). Trimming removed 1 base from V and 12 bases from J, with 22 bases in between. Germline V gene lookup returns CDR1 GTSNPN and CDR2 SVGIG (reference sequence). The CDR3 consists of 14 residues. CDR3 nucleotide sequence: TGTGCCTGGAGTGGACTAGCAGGGGGAGTTTGGCTGTACTTC. Translation gives CAWSGLAGGVWLYF.

Details on this clonotype: This may stem from a read error, because a much larger clone lies one nucleotide away. The CDR3 nucleotides read TGTGCCACCAAGGTTCTGACCTACGAGCAGTACTTC. Translation: CATKVLTYEQYF. The chain has TRBV10-3 and TRBJ2-7, with D uncertain. V was trimmed by 10 bases and J by 2 bases, leaving 12 bases between them. The CDR3 covers 12 residues. Germline-derived CDR1 and CDR2 are ENHRY and SYGVKD.

Ten or more counts support this clonotype. The chain employs TRBV2 and TRBJ2-1, with D uncertain. The V gene lost 7 bases and the J gene lost 7 bases, with 8 bases spanning the gap. This CDR3 has 11 amino acids. Germline values: CDR1 SNHLY, CDR2 FYNNEI. CDR3 in DNA: TGTGCCAGCACCTATGGGAATGAGCAGTTCTTC. This sequence encodes CASTYGNEQFF.

The genes are TRBV6-6 and TRBJ2-3; perhaps D is TRBD1 or TRBD2 (6 bases each). Trimming removed 5 bases from V and 8 bases from J, with 14 bases in between. Germline V CDR1 and CDR2: MNHNY, SVGAGI (reference sequence). The CDR3 totals 13 residues. The CDR3 here is CASSRQEGGTQYF. In DNA form, the CDR3 reads TGTGCCAGCAGTCGACAGGAGGGGGGTACGCAGTATTTT.

The V and J genes are TRBV30 and TRBJ2-1; 9 nucleotides agree with TRBD2. This CDR3 is 13 amino acids long. V shed 6 bases and J 15 bases; nucleotides not matched to a gene: 15. Germline CDR1 reads GTSNPN; CDR2 reads SVGIG (reference sequence). The CDR3 DNA reads TGTGCCTGCCTGACTAGCGGAAAGCTTTTAACGTTCTTC. Amino acid sequence: CACLTSGKLLTFF.

This clonotype came up many times. The chain links TRBV27 to TRBJ2-2; D possibly corresponds to TRBD2 (5 bases). The CDR3 has 16 amino acids. V lost 2 bases to trimming and J lost 3 bases, with 13 bases between them. Germline V lookup: CDR1 MNHEY, CDR2 SMNVEV (reference sequence). The CDR3 region has the DNA TGTGCCAGCAGTTTAGTGTCCCCGGGGTACACCGGGGAGCTGTTTTTT. Translation: CASSLVSPGYTGELFF.

This clonotype was seen more than once but under ten times. V and J are TRBV7-9 and TRBJ1-2, with D possibly TRBD1 on 6 matching bases. The V end lost 3 bases, the J end lost 7 bases, and 18 bases lay between the germline ends. Germline V lookup: CDR1 SEHNR, CDR2 FQNEAQ (reference sequence). This CDR3 has 15 residues. CDR3 in DNA: TGTGCCAGCAGCTTCCCGGGAGACAGGTCTCCTGGCTACACCTTC. The encoded protein is CASSFPGDRSPGYTF.

The V call is TRBV20-1, the J call TRBJ2-3; TRBD1 is a possible D gene (6 bases). Trimming pared 0 bases from V and 1 base from J, leaving 14 bases between. Per germline, CDR1 DFQATT and CDR2 SNEGSKA (reference sequence). The CDR3 has 16 amino acids. CDR3 sequence (DNA): TGCAGTGCTAGAGATCTTGGCAGGGGAGGCACAGATACGCAGTATTTT. The encoded protein is CSARDLGRGGTDTQYF.

This clonotype was counted between two and nine times. The rearrangement uses TRBV7-9 and TRBJ2-7; D is unclear. V was clipped by 5 bases and J by 2 bases, with 13 bases between them. Germline CDR1 SEHNR, CDR2 FQNEAQ (reference sequence). The CDR3 is 14 residues long. The CDR3 region has the DNA TGTGCCAGCAGCATCCGGACCAGTCCCTACGAGCAGTACTTC. Amino acids: CASSIRTSPYEQYF.

This chain links TRBV4-1 with TRBJ2-1, with TRBD2 as a possible D gene (5 bases). Germline-derived CDR1 and CDR2 are MGHRA and YSYEKL. There are 12 residues in the CDR3. V was shortened by 4 bases and J by 9 bases, with 10 bases between the two germline ends. The CDR3 sequence is CASSPRRGEQFF. In DNA form, the CDR3 reads TGCGCCAGCAGCCCGAGACGGGGTGAGCAGTTCTTC.

This clonotype appeared many times. The chain combines TRBV7-9 with TRBJ2-1; 7 nucleotides match TRBD2. This CDR3 is built from 11 residues. The V and J ends lost 8 bases and 12 bases, in that order; junction bases with no gene match: 7. Looked up from germline, CDR1 is SEHNR and CDR2 is FQNEAQ (reference sequence). The CDR3 DNA follows: TGTGCCAGCGGCGGGGGAGTGGGGCAGTTCTTC. It specifies CASGGGVGQFF.

Ten or more counts support this clonotype. This chain joins TRBV4-2 and TRBJ2-7; D perhaps matches TRBD1 (5 bases). This CDR3 region has 16 residues. Germline CDR1 reads LGHNA; CDR2 reads YNFKEQ. Trimming took off 0 bases at V and 2 bases at J, with 14 bases between the two ends. In nucleotides, the CDR3 is TGTGCCAGCAGCCAAGATAGTGACAGCCGAGCCTACGAGCAGTACTTC. It specifies CASSQDSDSRAYEQYF.

This clonotype was detected ten times or more. The V call is TRBV5-1, the J call TRBJ1-2; tentative D call: TRBD1 (6 bases). This CDR3 spans 15 amino acids. The V gene's germline CDR1 is SGHRS and CDR2 YFSETQ. Trimming took off 8 bases at V and 2 bases at J, with 19 bases between the two ends. The CDR3 DNA reads TGCGCCAGTTCGACAGGTGACGGTCGGAACTATGGCTACACCTTC. As protein: CASSTGDGRNYGYTF.

This clonotype was seen more than once but under ten times. The rearrangement uses TRBV20-1 and TRBJ2-7; no clear D gene. Trimming left V 3 bases short and J 2 bases short, with 17 bases between. Germline assignment: CDR1 DFQATT and CDR2 SNEGSKA (reference sequence). This CDR3 has 15 residues. The CDR3, as DNA: TGCAGTGCTAGTATCTTCCGGCCTCCGACCTACGAGCAGTACTTC. As protein: CSASIFRPPTYEQYF.

V and J are TRBV6-5 and TRBJ1-2, with 12 nucleotides matching TRBD1. Unmatched junction bases numbered 14, after V lost 2 bases and J lost 7 bases. Germline V gives CDR1 MNHEY, CDR2 SVGAGI. The CDR3 extends over 18 amino acids. CDR3 amino acids: CASSYPPGQGALIGGYTF. CDR3 nucleotides: TGTGCCAGCAGTTACCCCCCGGGACAGGGGGCCCTGATAGGTGGCTACACCTTC.

The genes are TRBV20-1 and TRBJ1-2, with 7 bases lining up with TRBD1. CDR3 size: 17 residues. From germline, CDR1 is DFQATT and CDR2 SNEGSKA (reference sequence). V lost 6 bases, J lost 5 bases, and 21 bases stayed unmatched. The CDR3 is CSARHPEGGQPYYGYTF. The CDR3 DNA reads as TGCAGTGCCAGACACCCGGAGGGGGGACAGCCGTATTATGGCTACACCTTC.

The chain couples TRBV9 to TRBJ1-5; no definite D call. CDR1 is SGDLS, CDR2 YYNGEE, per germline. There are 15 residues in the CDR3. The V gene lost 7 bases and the J gene lost 2 bases, with 16 bases spanning the gap. The CDR3: CASPRADSGNQPQHF. The CDR3 DNA is TGTGCCAGCCCCCGTGCAGACTCCGGCAATCAGCCCCAGCATTTT. Full variable domain (rest looked up from reference TRBV9 and TRBJ1-5): DSGVTQTPKHLITATGQRVTLRCSPRSGDLSVYWYQQSLDQGLQFLIQYYNGEERAKGNILERFSAQQFPDLHSELNLSSLELGDSALYFCASPRADSGNQPQHFGDGTRLSIL.

This chain links TRBV7-6 with TRBJ2-1; 8 nucleotides match TRBD2. The trim removed 1 base at V and 7 bases at J, leaving 6 bases unmatched. Germline V gene sequence: CDR1 SGHVS, CDR2 FNYEAQ. CDR3 size: 15 residues. The CDR3 DNA is TGTGCCAGCAGCTTAGAACCGGGGGGGCTGAATGAGCAGTTCTTC. It yields the protein CASSLEPGGLNEQFF.

V gene TRBV20-1 combines with J gene TRBJ1-6, with D unclear. The CDR3 consists of 16 residues. Trimming took off 0 bases at V and 4 bases at J, with 13 bases between the two ends. The V gene's germline CDR1 is DFQATT and CDR2 SNEGSKA (reference sequence). CDR3 protein: CSARDAGRVYNSPLHF. In DNA, the CDR3 is TGCAGTGCTAGAGACGCCGGAAGGGTGTATAATTCACCCCTCCACTTT.

This clonotype was seen a handful of times. The V and J genes are TRBV20-1 and TRBJ2-5; TRBD1 matches at 11 bases. This CDR3 spans 14 amino acids. CDR1 DFQATT and CDR2 SNEGSKA come from the germline V gene (reference sequence). The V segment lost 6 bases and the J segment 4 bases; nucleotides outside the gene matches: 7. The CDR3 reads CSAPQGQGAETQYF. DNA for the CDR3: TGCAGTGCACCACAAGGACAGGGGGCAGAGACCCAGTACTTC.

This clonotype was picked up a small number of times. The chain employs TRBV7-9 and TRBJ2-1, with D possibly called TRBD1 or TRBD2 (5 bases each). This CDR3 spans 13 amino acids. Germline CDR1 reads SEHNR; CDR2 reads FQNEAQ (reference sequence). V lost 3 bases to trimming and J lost 7 bases, with 10 bases between them. CDR3 in amino acids: CASSLGPQNEQFF. In DNA form, the CDR3 reads TGTGCCAGCAGCTTGGGACCCCAGAATGAGCAGTTCTTC. Using reference TRBV7-9 and TRBJ2-1 for the parts outside the CDR3, the full variable domain is DTGVSQNPRHKITKRGQNVTFRCDPISEHNRLYWYRQTLGQGPEFLTYFQNEAQLEKSRLLSDRFSAERPKGSFSTLEIQRTEQGDSAMYLCASSLGPQNEQFFGPGTRLTVL.